The clone carrying this T cell receptor (beta chain) was seen only a few times. Its antigen is still unknown. Trimming cost V 1 base and J 2 bases, with 14 bases left between them. This CDR3 is built from 16 residues. Germline values: CDR1 MNHNS, CDR2 SASEGT. The data belong to a study of identical twins. A template switching step contributed a universal primer site, while unique molecular identifiers were present in the cDNA. TCRdb re-called the 5' RACE reads through MiXCR, storing one row per CDR3 protein. This table holds some 690,000 distinct CDR3 sequences, roughly 20% found once. The study's findings and limits: In monozygotic twins, models underestimated the sharing of out-of-frame TCR alpha. Insertions were fewer in abundant cord blood beta clonotypes, whereas memory repertoires showed none of this pattern.

In addition, the sample was reused for a study of T cells expressing NK-cell markers. That source adds: Serological testing identified seven of the eight sequenced donors as HCMV-seropositive and one as seronegative.

The sequencing sample was made of PBMCs. The source of this sequence is a woman in her late teens or twenties in good health. The rearrangement uses TRBV6-1 and TRBJ2-5; D gene ambiguous. CDR3 coding DNA: TGTGCCAGCAGTGAAGGTTGGGTAGGGCGGCAAGAGACCCAGTACTTC. Its protein product is CASSEGWVGRQETQYF.